The clone carrying this T cell receptor (beta chain) was counted only a few times. The study ran its PCR with 60 Vbeta and 13 Jbeta primers. Method: immunoSEQ multiplex PCR; TCRdb's copy keeps in-frame clones and lacks some. The sample has roughly 140,000 clones; roughly 80% are singletons. This entry belongs to a study of cytomegalovirus exposure and HLA in healthy donors. The source is a man younger than 40 in good health and CMV-seropositive. The sequencing input was PBMCs.

As DNA, the CDR3 is TGCGCCAGCAGCCAAGATGGAGGTACTGGGGACAGCTCCTACGAGCAGTACTTC. Its translation is CASSQDGGTGDSSYEQYF. V is TRBV4-3 and J is TRBJ2-7; 7 bases are a match to TRBD1. The CDR3 has 18 amino acids. Trimming cost V 0 bases and J 0 bases; bases outside gene matches: 11. In germline, CDR1 is LGHNA, CDR2 YSLEER.